This T cell receptor beta chain appears in the sequencing data of a study of blood T cell repertoires in COVID-19. Study context: The samples span acute and convalescent COVID-19 from the United States, Italy and Spain. Sample material is recorded as cDNA or gDNA derived from T cells, B-cell-depleted T cells, or PBMCs.

Germline CDR1 reads MNHEY; CDR2 reads SVGEGT. V lost 5 bases to trimming and J lost 5 bases; unmatched junction nucleotides: 6. The length of the CDR3 is 15 residues. TCRdb's copy holds only in-frame clones and misses some; the assay was immunoSEQ multiplex PCR. The sample contains some 100,000 clones, approximately 90% of which appear only once. This receptor was obtained from a human donor with active COVID-19. The donor label of this sample is uncertain. The sequenced sample was peripheral blood. V gene TRBV6-2 or TRBV6-3 combines with J gene TRBJ1-2; 12 bases are shared with TRBD1. The CDR3 bases are TGTGCCAGCAGTCTGGGACAGGGGGCTCATTATGGCTACACCTTC. Translating it yields CASSLGQGAHYGYTF.